These 29 T cell receptor beta chains share one sample of origin, sequenced in a study of blood T cell repertoires in COVID-19. This table comes from immunoSEQ multiplex PCR, and its TCRdb copy is limited to in-frame clones, with some not included. The table has 130,000 to 150,000 clones, 80% to 90% seen once. Input material: peripheral blood. Receptors originate from a woman in her sixties or seventies with COVID-19, enrolled during active disease.

The V and J genes are TRBV3-1 (or the pseudogene TRBV3-2) and TRBJ2-5; 11 nucleotides align to TRBD2. This CDR3 has 16 amino acids. Trimming cost V 1 base and J 5 bases; bases outside gene matches: 6. Per the germline V gene, CDR1 is LGHDT and CDR2 is YNNKEL (reference sequence). This chain's CDR3 is CASSQVSPSGGETQYF. In DNA, the CDR3 is TGTGCCAGCAGCCAAGTTTCACCTAGCGGGGGGGAGACCCAGTACTTC.

CDR3 DNA sequence: TGTGCCAGCAGTTTACCCCCCCGAGGTGGCACAGATACGCAGTATTTT. It codes for CASSLPPRGGTDTQYF. V usage is TRBV28 and J usage is TRBJ2-3; no definite D call. Germline V lookup: CDR1 MDHEN, CDR2 SYDVKM. V was trimmed by 2 bases and J by 1 base, leaving 13 bases between them. The CDR3 consists of 16 residues. Full variable domain (outside the CDR3, taken from reference TRBV28 and TRBJ2-3): DVKVTQSSRYLVKRTGEKVFLECVQDMDHENMFWYRQDPGLGLRLIYFSYDVKMKEKGDIPEGYSVSREKKERFSLILESASTNQTSMYLCASSLPPRGGTDTQYFGPGTRLTVL.

The chain has TRBV9 and TRBJ1-2, with a possible D match to TRBD1 (6 bases). Trimming shortened V by 0 bases and J by 7 bases, and 16 bases separated the two germline ends. The CDR3 consists of 15 residues. Germline values: CDR1 SGDLS, CDR2 YYNGEE. DNA for the CDR3: TGTGCCAGCAGCGTAGGAGGGGAGGGGGGTTTTGGCTACACCTTC. Translating it yields CASSVGGEGGFGYTF.

This clone was observed a few times. The rearrangement uses TRBV5-1 and TRBJ1-1; D remains ambiguous. V was pared by 4 bases and J by 4 bases, with 17 bases between. The CDR3 sequence is 15 residues long. Per the germline V gene, CDR1 is SGHRS and CDR2 is YFSETQ. CDR3 coding DNA: TGCGCCAGCAGCCCCTCGGCAGCCTCAGGCACTGAAGCTTTCTTT. Protein: CASSPSAASGTEAFF. The full variable domain, completed using reference TRBV5-1 and TRBJ1-1, is KAGVTQTPRYLIKTRGQQVTLSCSPISGHRSVSWYQQTPGQGLQFLFEYFSETQRNKGNFPGRFSGRQFSNSRSEMNVSTLELGDSALYLCASSPSAASGTEAFFGQGTRLTVV.

The CDR3 loop is CASSSGSNYGYTF. CDR3 sequence (DNA): TGTGCCAGCAGCTCGGGTTCTAACTATGGCTACACCTTC. The chain carries TRBV5-6 and TRBJ1-2; no clear D gene. Trimming shortened V by 3 bases and J by 0 bases, and 6 bases separated the two germline ends. The germline V gene has CDR1 SGHDT and CDR2 YYEEEE. The CDR3 is 13 residues long.

The V call is TRBV4-1, the J call TRBJ1-5; D might be TRBD1 (5 bases). CDR3 length: 14 residues. The germline V and J ends were trimmed by 4 bases and 5 bases, with 12 bases remaining between them. Germline V lookup: CDR1 MGHRA, CDR2 YSYEKL. CDR3 region: CASSRRGGDQPQHF. The CDR3 DNA follows: TGCGCCAGCAGCCGTCGGGGGGGAGATCAGCCCCAGCATTTT.

This chain connects TRBV2 to TRBJ1-2, with a weak D call TRBD1 (5 bases). CDR3 length: 14 amino acids. Trimming pared 4 bases from V and 8 bases from J, leaving 17 bases between. CDR1 SNHLY and CDR2 FYNNEI come from the germline V gene. The CDR3, as DNA: TGTGCCAGCAGTGCGCGGGGGGGAGCTGCAGGCTACACCTTC. This sequence encodes CASSARGGAAGYTF.

This clone was recorded only once. The rearrangement links TRBV27 to TRBJ2-3; 13 bases line up with TRBD2. Germline V gives CDR1 MNHEY, CDR2 SMNVEV (reference sequence). The CDR3 runs 16 residues. V gave up 5 bases and J gave up 6 bases; unmatched junction bases: 8. CDR3 sequence (DNA): TGTGCCAGCAGTGTGGGGACTAGCGGGGATAAGGATACGCAGTATTTT. Amino acid sequence: CASSVGTSGDKDTQYF.

The V and J genes are TRBV19 and TRBJ2-1, with 7 positions matching TRBD2. CDR3 size: 15 residues. Germline assignment: CDR1 LNHDA and CDR2 SQIVND (reference sequence). V trimming: 3 bases; J trimming: 5 bases; junction bases outside the gene matches: 7. CDR3 residues: CASSMTGTINNEQFF. The CDR3 region has the DNA TGTGCCAGTAGTATGACTGGGACTATTAACAATGAGCAGTTCTTC.

This clone was counted between two and nine times. V usage is TRBV30 and J usage is TRBJ2-7; 9 nucleotides agree with TRBD2. From germline, CDR1 is GTSNPN and CDR2 SVGIG (reference sequence). The V gene end was trimmed by 2 bases and the J gene end by 3 bases; junction bases not matched to a gene: 11. This CDR3 spans 16 amino acids. The CDR3 nucleotides are TGTGCCTGGAGTCTCCTAGCGCGGGGGGGCAGCTACGAGCAGTACTTC. It codes for CAWSLLARGGSYEQYF.

This chain links TRBV27 with TRBJ2-7; 9 positions agree with TRBD1. The V gene's germline CDR1 is MNHEY and CDR2 SMNVEV (reference sequence). Trimming at V came to 4 bases and at J to 9 bases, leaving 7 bases not matched to a gene. This CDR3 spans 13 amino acids. CDR3 bases: TGTGCCAGCAGTTCTGGACAGGGGTTGGGGCAGTACTTC. Its protein product is CASSSGQGLGQYF.

The chain employs TRBV6-2 or TRBV6-3 and TRBJ1-2, with TRBD1 matching 7 bases. CDR1 is MNHEY, CDR2 SVGEGT, per germline. The ends lost 0 bases at V and 0 bases at J; junction bases unmatched: 13. The CDR3 is made up of 19 amino acids. In DNA, the CDR3 is TGTGCCAGCAGTTACTCGATCTTGTACAGGGGCCCGCCTAACTATGGCTACACCTTC. This sequence encodes CASSYSILYRGPPNYGYTF.

The V call is TRBV11-2, the J call TRBJ2-1, with TRBD2 identical over 9 bases. This CDR3 contains 15 residues. CDR1 and CDR2 from the germline V gene are SGHAT and FQNNGV. J was trimmed by 1 base and V by 8 bases; bases with no gene match: 6. The DNA of the CDR3 is TGTGCCAGCGTCCAGCGGGGGGTGTCCTACAATGAGCAGTTCTTC. Translated: CASVQRGVSYNEQFF.

The CDR3 region is CAISDSPGGQETQYF. CDR3 in DNA: TGTGCCATCAGTGATTCCCCCGGGGGACAAGAGACCCAGTACTTC. The rearrangement links TRBV10-3 to TRBJ2-5; tentative D call: TRBD2 (6 bases). The CDR3 length is 15 residues. Trimming took off 3 bases at V and 2 bases at J, with 13 bases between the two ends. CDR1 and CDR2 from the germline V gene are ENHRY and SYGVKD.

V and J are TRBV6-5 and TRBJ2-7; D perhaps matches TRBD2 (6 bases). Germline V lookup: CDR1 MNHEY, CDR2 SVGAGI. Deletions cut 5 bases from V and 6 bases from J, with 8 bases between. CDR3 size: 11 residues. In nucleotides, the CDR3 is TGTGCCAGCAGTAGCGGGTCCGAGCAGTACTTC. It codes for CASSSGSEQYF.

This chain joins TRBV18 and TRBJ2-6; TRBD1 is a possible D gene (7 bases). This CDR3 is 17 amino acids long. Looked up from germline, CDR1 is KGHSH and CDR2 is LQKENI. V lost 6 bases and J lost 0, with 15 bases in between. The CDR3 nucleotides read TGTGCCAGCTCGCCGCAGGGGGGTAGCTCTGGGGCCAACGTCCTGACTTTC. This translates into CASSPQGGSSGANVLTF.

This sequence joins TRBV27 and TRBJ2-1, with D possibly being TRBD1 (5 bases). The germline V and J ends were trimmed by 0 bases and 4 bases, with 10 bases remaining between them. The V gene's germline CDR1 is MNHEY and CDR2 SMNVEV (reference sequence). The CDR3 loop spans 15 amino acids. CDR3 amino acids: CASSLSNTGYNEQFF. In DNA form, the CDR3 reads TGTGCCAGCAGTTTATCCAATACAGGTTACAATGAGCAGTTCTTC.

The J gene is TRBJ1-2, the V gene TRBV30; a weak D match, TRBD1 (6 bases). V lost 1 base to trimming and J lost 7 bases, with 19 bases between them. CDR3 length: 15 residues. Germline values: CDR1 GTSNPN, CDR2 SVGIG (reference sequence). The CDR3 DNA follows: TGTGCCTGGAGTGCAGAAACAGGGCTCTTTGGTGGCTACACCTTC. This sequence encodes CAWSAETGLFGGYTF.

The chain carries TRBV6-5 and TRBJ2-1, with TRBD1 matching 9 bases. The junction had 6 bases not matched to a gene; V was cut back by 7 bases and J by 5 bases. Germline V lookup: CDR1 MNHEY, CDR2 SVGAGI. CDR3 size: 14 residues. In nucleotides, the CDR3 is TGTGCCAGCAACGACAGGGGGTTGAACAATGAGCAGTTCTTC. Translated: CASNDRGLNNEQFF.

The genes are TRBV9 and TRBJ2-7; 12 bases are shared with TRBD2. CDR1 is SGDLS and CDR2 is YYNGEE in the germline V gene. Unmatched junction bases numbered 6, after V lost 0 bases and J lost 2 bases. The CDR3 extends over 17 amino acids. The CDR3 coding sequence is TGTGCCAGCAGCGTAGACGCCAGACTAGCGGGGGCCTACGAGCAGTACTTC. Amino acid sequence: CASSVDARLAGAYEQYF.

The V call is TRBV4-1, the J call TRBJ2-7, with D tentatively TRBD1 (6 bases). Germline CDR1 is MGHRA and CDR2 is YSYEKL. V lost 6 bases to trimming and J lost 5 bases, with 20 bases between them. This CDR3 region has 15 residues. The CDR3 reads CASRYGPGHLDEQYF. The CDR3 coding sequence is TGCGCCAGCAGGTATGGTCCGGGACATCTCGACGAGCAGTACTTC.

J is TRBJ2-3 and V is TRBV6-2 or TRBV6-3, with 8 bases aligning to TRBD2. The CDR3 totals 15 residues. After removal of 2 bases from V and 4 bases from J, the junction contained 5 bases not matched to a gene. Germline loops: CDR1 MNHEY, CDR2 SVGEGT. CDR3 protein: CASSYGGGSADTQYF. DNA for the CDR3: TGTGCCAGCAGTTACGGCGGGGGGTCGGCAGATACGCAGTATTTT.

This clone has a single count. This chain uses TRBV29-1 with TRBJ1-1; tentative D call: TRBD1 (6 bases). V was shortened by 1 base and J by 2 bases, with 11 bases between the two germline ends. From germline, CDR1 is SQVTM and CDR2 ANQGSEA. The CDR3 contains 14 residues. The CDR3 sequence is CSVEVRTANTEAFF. CDR3 nucleotide sequence: TGCAGCGTTGAAGTCAGGACAGCCAACACTGAAGCTTTCTTT.

This clone was seen a single time. The chain has TRBV18 and TRBJ1-4, with TRBD1 identical over 7 bases. The CDR3 runs to 13 residues. J lost 6 bases, V lost 3 bases, and 1 base had no gene match. Per germline, CDR1 KGHSH and CDR2 LQKENI. CDR3 residues: CASSPGTDEKLFF. The CDR3 DNA sequence: TGTGCCAGCTCACCGGGGACAGATGAAAAACTGTTTTTT.

In its sample, this clone was seen once. The V and J genes are TRBV7-6 and TRBJ1-1, with D unresolved. In germline, CDR1 is SGHVS, CDR2 FNYEAQ. V lost 0 bases to trimming and J lost 8 bases, with 16 bases between them. The CDR3 runs to 15 residues. The CDR3 DNA is TGTGCCAGCAGCTTAGCGCAGGCCTCCGTAAACGAAGCTTTCTTT. Protein: CASSLAQASVNEAFF. The full variable domain, completed using reference TRBV7-6 and TRBJ1-1, is GAGVSQSPRYKVTKRGQDVALRCDPISGHVSLYWYRQALGQGPEFLTYFNYEAQQDKSGLPNDRFSAERPEGSISTLTIQRTEQRDSAMYRCASSLAQASVNEAFFGQGTRLTVV.

The chain joins TRBV28 to TRBJ1-3, with D unresolved. The length of the CDR3 is 13 residues. Germline values: CDR1 MDHEN, CDR2 SYDVKM. V shed 5 bases and J shed 5 bases, with 10 bases lying between them. This CDR3 is CASSPEQRNTIYF. Written as DNA, the CDR3 is TGTGCCAGCAGTCCGGAACAGAGAAACACCATATATTTT.

This clone was detected once. This chain uses TRBV3-1 (or the pseudogene TRBV3-2) with TRBJ2-5; 9 bases match TRBD1. There are 15 residues in the CDR3. V trimming: 2 bases; J trimming: 5 bases; junction bases outside the gene matches: 6. Per germline, CDR1 LGHDT and CDR2 YNNKEL (reference sequence). Here the CDR3 reads CASSQRDRGWETQYF. The CDR3 DNA reads as TGTGCCAGCAGCCAACGCGACAGGGGGTGGGAGACCCAGTACTTC.

The rearrangement joins TRBV29-1 to TRBJ2-5, with TRBD2 identical over 16 bases. CDR3 length: 16 residues. V lost 7 bases to trimming and J lost 5 bases; unmatched junction nucleotides: 10. CDR1 SQVTM and CDR2 ANQGSEA come from the germline V gene. The CDR3 region is CSAAGTSGGAGETQYF. The CDR3 bases are TGCAGCGCGGCAGGGACTAGCGGGGGGGCCGGGGAGACCCAGTACTTC.

V gene TRBV5-1 combines with J gene TRBJ2-1, with 7 positions matching TRBD2. CDR3 length: 15 residues. CDR1 SGHRS and CDR2 YFSETQ come from the germline V gene. J was trimmed by 5 bases and V by 0 bases; bases with no gene match: 5. The CDR3 nucleotides are TGCGCCAGCAGCTTGGAACTAGCGAGAAACAATGAGCAGTTCTTC. Translated: CASSLELARNNEQFF. The full variable domain, completed using reference TRBV5-1 and TRBJ2-1, is KAGVTQTPRYLIKTRGQQVTLSCSPISGHRSVSWYQQTPGQGLQFLFEYFSETQRNKGNFPGRFSGRQFSNSRSEMNVSTLELGDSALYLCASSLELARNNEQFFGPGTRLTVL.